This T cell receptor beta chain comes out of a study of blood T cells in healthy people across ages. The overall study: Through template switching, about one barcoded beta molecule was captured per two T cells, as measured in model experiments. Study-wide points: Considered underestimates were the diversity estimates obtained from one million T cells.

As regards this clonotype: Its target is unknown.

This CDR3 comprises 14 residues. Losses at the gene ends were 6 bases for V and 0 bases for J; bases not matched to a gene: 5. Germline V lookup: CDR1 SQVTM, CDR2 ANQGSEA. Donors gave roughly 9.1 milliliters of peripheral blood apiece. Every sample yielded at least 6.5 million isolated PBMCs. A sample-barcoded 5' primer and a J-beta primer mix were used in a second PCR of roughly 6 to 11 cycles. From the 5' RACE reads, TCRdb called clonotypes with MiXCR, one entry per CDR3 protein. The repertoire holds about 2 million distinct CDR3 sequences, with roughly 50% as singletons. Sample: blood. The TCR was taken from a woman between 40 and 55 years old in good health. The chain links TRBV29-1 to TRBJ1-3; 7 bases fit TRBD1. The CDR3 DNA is TGCAGCGTCGGACAGGCGGTCTCTGGAAACACCATATATTTT. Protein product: CSVGQAVSGNTIYF.